The sequence of this TCR beta chain was determined in a study of CDR3 diversity in severe acne. TCRdb independently ran MiXCR on the PCR reads; one entry per CDR3 protein. This table has approximately 97,000 distinct CDR3 sequences, more than 45% appearing once. Germline V CDR1 and CDR2: SGHAT, FQNNGV. J was trimmed by 4 bases and V by 4 bases; bases with no gene match: 4. There are 14 residues in the CDR3. In its sample, this clonotype was seen once. The chain recombines TRBV11-2 with TRBJ2-7; 10 nucleotides agree with TRBD1. This clonotype was obtained from a male donor with acne. The sequenced sample consisted of blood. The CDR3 region has the DNA TGTGCCAGCAGCTCCGGGACAGGGGTGTACGAGCAGTACTTC. Its protein is CASSSGTGVYEQYF.